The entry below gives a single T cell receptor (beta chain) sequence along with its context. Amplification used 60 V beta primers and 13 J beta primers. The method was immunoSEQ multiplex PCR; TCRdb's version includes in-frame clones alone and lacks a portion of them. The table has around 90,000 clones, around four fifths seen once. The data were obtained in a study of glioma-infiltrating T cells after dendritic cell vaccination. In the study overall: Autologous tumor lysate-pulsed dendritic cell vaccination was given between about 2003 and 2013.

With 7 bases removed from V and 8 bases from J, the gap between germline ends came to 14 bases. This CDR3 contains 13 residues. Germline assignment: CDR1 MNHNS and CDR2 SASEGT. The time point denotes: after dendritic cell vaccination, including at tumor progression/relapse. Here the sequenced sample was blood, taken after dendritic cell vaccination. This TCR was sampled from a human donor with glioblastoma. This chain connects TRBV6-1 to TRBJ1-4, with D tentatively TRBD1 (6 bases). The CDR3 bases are TGTGCCAGCACATCAGGGGATATAGAAAAACTGTTTTTT. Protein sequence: CASTSGDIEKLFF.